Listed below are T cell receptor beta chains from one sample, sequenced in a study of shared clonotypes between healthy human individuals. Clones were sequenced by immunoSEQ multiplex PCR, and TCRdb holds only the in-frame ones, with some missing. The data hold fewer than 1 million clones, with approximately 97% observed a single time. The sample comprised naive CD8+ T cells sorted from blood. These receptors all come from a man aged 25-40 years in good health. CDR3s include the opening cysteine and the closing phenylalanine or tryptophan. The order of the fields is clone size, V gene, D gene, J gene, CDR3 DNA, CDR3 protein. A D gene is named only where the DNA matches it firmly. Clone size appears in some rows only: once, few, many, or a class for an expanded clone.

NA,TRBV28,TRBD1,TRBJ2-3,TGTGCCAGCAGTGGACAGGGTAGCACAGATACGCAGTATTTT,CASSGQGSTDTQYF
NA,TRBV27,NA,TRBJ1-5,TGTGCCAGCAGTTTATCGGCGGTGCAGCCCCAGCATTTT,CASSLSAVQPQHF
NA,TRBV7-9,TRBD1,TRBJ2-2,TGTGCCAGCAGCAACCTAGAGGGGGCCACCGGGGAGCTGTTTTTT,CASSNLEGATGELFF
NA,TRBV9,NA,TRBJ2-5,TGTGCCAGCACCAAAACGAAGGCCCCCCAAGAGACCCAGTACTTC,CASTKTKAPQETQYF
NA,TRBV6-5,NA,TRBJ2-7,TGTGCCAGCAGTTACGGAGGGATGGGATACGAGCAGTACTTC,CASSYGGMGYEQYF
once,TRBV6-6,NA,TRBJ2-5,TGTGCCAGCAGTTACACGGGGCAAGAGACCCAGTACTTC,CASSYTGQETQYF
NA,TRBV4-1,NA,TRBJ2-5,TGCGCCAGCAGCCAAGACTGGCAGGGCGAAGAGACCCAGTACTTC,CASSQDWQGEETQYF
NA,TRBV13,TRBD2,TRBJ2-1,TGTGCCAGCAGCACCTTAGCGGGAGTGGGGGTCCATGAGCAGTTCTTC,CASSTLAGVGVHEQFF
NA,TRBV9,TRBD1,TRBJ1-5,TGTGCCAGCAGCGGGACAGGTAGTCAGCCCCAGCATTTT,CASSGTGSQPQHF
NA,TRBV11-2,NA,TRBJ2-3,TGTGCCAGCAGCACTAATAACCCTAGCGATTTGGGGCCCACAGATACGCAGTATTTT,CASSTNNPSDLGPTDTQYF
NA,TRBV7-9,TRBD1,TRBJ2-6,TGTGCCAGCAGCTACCCAGAGGGGGCGGAGAGCTCTGGGGCCAACGTCCTGACTTTC,CASSYPEGAESSGANVLTF
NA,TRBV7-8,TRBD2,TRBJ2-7,TGTGCCAGCAGCCCCGGACTAGCGGGTAGCTCCTACGAGCAGTACTTC,CASSPGLAGSSYEQYF
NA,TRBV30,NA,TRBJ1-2,TGTGCCTGGAGTGTAGGTGGCCGAGATGGCTACACCTTC,CAWSVGGRDGYTF
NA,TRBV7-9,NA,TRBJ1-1,TGTGCCAGCAGCCCCAGCCTGACAGGCTCCGTTAACACTGAAGCTTTCTTT,CASSPSLTGSVNTEAFF
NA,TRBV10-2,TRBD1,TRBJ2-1,TGCGCCAGCAGCGTAACAGGGGGAAGGGACTACAATGAGCAGTTCTTC,CASSVTGGRDYNEQFF
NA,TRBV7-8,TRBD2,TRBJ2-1,TGTGCCAGCAGCTTATGGGGCCTAGCGGGAGACAATGAGCAGTTCTTC,CASSLWGLAGDNEQFF
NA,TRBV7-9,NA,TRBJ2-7,TGTGCCAGCAGCTTAGCGAAGCTGGTTGGGGGCTCCTACGAGCAGTACTTC,CASSLAKLVGGSYEQYF
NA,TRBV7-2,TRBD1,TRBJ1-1,TGTGCCAGCAGCTCCCCGGAGACAGGGGGGACTGAAGCTTTCTTT,CASSSPETGGTEAFF
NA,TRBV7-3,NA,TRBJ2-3,TGTGCCAGCAGCTTAAATGGGCTAGCGGATACGCAGTATTTT,CASSLNGLADTQYF
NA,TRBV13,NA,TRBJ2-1,TGTGCCAGCAGCTTAGACCCCCGGGCTGTCTACAATGAGCAGTTCTTC,CASSLDPRAVYNEQFF
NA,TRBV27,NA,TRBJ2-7,TGTGCCAGCAGTTTATCCAGAGTTAGCCTTATCTACGAGCAGTACTTC,CASSLSRVSLIYEQYF
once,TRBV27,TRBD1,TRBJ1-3,TGTGCCAGCAGTTTGGGACAGGGGGTTAGCTCTGGAAACACCATATATTTT,CASSLGQGVSSGNTIYF
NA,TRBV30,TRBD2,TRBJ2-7,TGTGCCTGGAGTACCGGGACTAGCGGGAGCGCCGAGCAGTACTTC,CAWSTGTSGSAEQYF
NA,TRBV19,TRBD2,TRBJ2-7,TGTGCCAGTAGTCTAGCGGATTCCTACGAGCAGTACTTC,CASSLADSYEQYF